The next 9 T cell receptor beta chains were all read from a single sample in a study of blood T cell repertoires in COVID-19. Here immunoSEQ multiplex PCR was the method, and the copy in TCRdb shows in-frame clones only, minus some. In the table there are about 170,000 clones, about 80% of which are singletons. The sample comprised peripheral blood. These TCRs come from a woman aged 65 to 85 with acute or convalescent COVID-19.

This clone has ten or more counts. The chain recombines TRBV6-5 with TRBJ2-1, with D uncertain. Trimming removed 7 bases at V and 5 bases at J, with 9 bases between. The CDR3 runs 12 residues. Germline CDR1 reads MNHEY; CDR2 reads SVGAGI. The CDR3, as DNA: TGTGCCAGCACGGCGGAGAACAATGAGCAGTTCTTC. It codes for CASTAENNEQFF.

This chain links TRBV7-2 with TRBJ2-2; TRBD2 matches at 11 bases. The V gene end was trimmed by 6 bases and the J gene end by 5 bases; junction bases not matched to a gene: 8. Germline V CDR1 and CDR2: SGHTA, FQGNSA. CDR3 length: 16 amino acids. CDR3: CASRPGGTSGTGELFF. The DNA of the CDR3 is TGTGCCAGCAGACCAGGTGGGACTAGCGGAACCGGGGAGCTGTTTTTT. Complete variable domain (other parts from reference TRBV7-2 and TRBJ2-2): GAGVSQSPSNKVTEKGKDVELRCDPISGHTALYWYRQSLGQGLEFLIYFQGNSAPDKSGLPSDRFSAERTGGSVSTLTIQRTQQEDSAVYLCASRPGGTSGTGELFFGEGSRLTVL.

CDR3 in amino acids: CASSPREGTGELFF. The CDR3 DNA follows: TGTGCCAGCAGCCCTCGGGAGGGCACCGGGGAGCTGTTTTTT. This chain connects TRBV11-3 to TRBJ2-2; 8 bases map to TRBD2. This CDR3 contains 14 residues. Germline assignment: CDR1 SGHNT and CDR2 YENEEA. Germline trimming cut 5 bases from V and 4 bases from J; bases unmatched to any gene: 3.

The rearrangement links TRBV7-2 to TRBJ1-1, with TRBD1 as a possible D gene (5 bases). Germline V lookup: CDR1 SGHTA, CDR2 FQGNSA. Trimming shortened V by 2 bases and J by 5 bases, and 15 bases separated the two germline ends. CDR3 length: 15 amino acids. The CDR3 here is CASSLSLGPWTEAFF. CDR3 nucleotide sequence: TGTGCCAGCAGCTTATCGTTGGGGCCGTGGACTGAAGCTTTCTTT. The full variable domain, its missing parts supplied by reference TRBV7-2 and TRBJ1-1, is GAGVSQSPSNKVTEKGKDVELRCDPISGHTALYWYRQSLGQGLEFLIYFQGNSAPDKSGLPSDRFSAERTGGSVSTLTIQRTQQEDSAVYLCASSLSLGPWTEAFFGQGTRLTVV.

The chain couples TRBV6-5 to TRBJ2-7; 9 positions agree with TRBD1. CDR1 and CDR2 (germline): MNHEY, SVGAGI. The CDR3 length is 15 residues. J was trimmed by 3 bases and V by 4 bases; bases with no gene match: 7. The CDR3 here is CASSSHWTGVYEQYF. The CDR3 DNA sequence: TGTGCCAGCAGTTCACATTGGACAGGGGTCTACGAGCAGTACTTC.

The rearrangement links TRBV19 to TRBJ1-4, with D possibly being TRBD1 (6 bases). Germline V gene lookup returns CDR1 LNHDA and CDR2 SQIVND (reference sequence). The CDR3 loop spans 14 amino acids. V lost 4 bases to trimming and J lost 4 bases, with 10 bases between them. CDR3 bases: TGTGCCAGTAGTACCGGACAGCGTAATGAAAAACTGTTTTTT. Translating gives CASSTGQRNEKLFF.

The chain uses TRBV24-1 and TRBJ2-7; D might be TRBD2 (6 bases). V lost 6 bases and J lost 0, with 11 bases in between. From germline, CDR1 is KGHDR and CDR2 SFDVKD. The CDR3 runs to 14 residues. The CDR3 protein is CATSNSGSSYEQYF. Here the CDR3 DNA reads TGTGCCACCAGTAATAGCGGATCCTCCTACGAGCAGTACTTC.

The chain combines TRBV3-1 (or the pseudogene TRBV3-2) with TRBJ1-2, with 7 bases identical to TRBD1. This CDR3 has 15 residues. With 1 base clipped from V and 0 bases from J, the junction kept 2 bases outside the gene matches. Germline V gene lookup returns CDR1 LGHDT and CDR2 YNNKEL (reference sequence). The CDR3 DNA follows: TGTGCCAGCAGCCAAGGCGGGACAGCTAACTATGGCTACACCTTC. It encodes CASSQGGTANYGYTF.

The chain has TRBV7-6 and TRBJ1-3, with a tentative D call TRBD1 (6 bases). Germline V lookup: CDR1 SGHVS, CDR2 FNYEAQ. The CDR3 has 16 amino acids. Trimming left V 4 bases short and J 4 bases short, with 17 bases between. The CDR3 sequence is CASSSSTGIRGNTIYF. In DNA form, the CDR3 reads TGTGCCAGCAGCTCTTCTACAGGGATACGGGGAAACACCATATATTTT.